This TCR beta chain was recovered during a study of metastatic and nonmetastatic thyroid tumors. Looking at the study overall: Comparative analysis of repertoires was undertaken across blood and tumor or nodule tissue obtained from malignant and benign thyroid patients. Findings of the study overall: Reported TCR beta diversity, measured in blood and tumor, was significantly higher for malignant thyroid tumors than for benign nodules.

Germline V lookup: CDR1 SNHLY, CDR2 FYNNEI. This CDR3 has 19 residues. J lost 4 bases, V lost 1 base, and 18 bases had no gene match. Nobody among the patients had been given any treatment before thyroid surgery. In the original workflow: Differences in CDR3 between clinicopathological groups were drawn on to build a classifier intended to discriminate distant-metastatic papillary thyroid cancer patients. TCRdb redid the clone calls on the PCR reads using MiXCR. TCRdb's processing, not the authors' own work, is the source of the V and J calls. Of more than 13,000 clones listed, over 25% were seen once; the top ten hold 45% to 55%. This clone is deemed medium-sized. Its antigen is not known.

The chain employs TRBV2 and TRBJ2-7, with TRBD2 matching over 8 bases. The source of this sequence is a male donor with papillary thyroid cancer or a benign thyroid nodule (not recorded which). Some clones in this sample may be carry-over from other donors' samples. What was sequenced was tumor tissue. The CDR3 DNA is TGTGCCAGCAGTGAAGACTGGTCTAGCGGGTGGGTTGGGAATTACGAGCAGTACTTC. Protein sequence: CASSEDWSSGWVGNYEQYF.